The 7 T cell receptor beta chains reported below all come from one sample, sequenced in a study of T cell responses to AZD1222 COVID-19 vaccine. The data were produced by immunoSEQ multiplex PCR, yet TCRdb's version contains in-frame clones alone and is incomplete. The repertoire includes 130,000 or so clones, 80% to 95% of them detected once, and about 1.9% sits in the top ten. The material sequenced was peripheral blood, taken 28 days after the second AZD1222 dose. The source of these receptors is an adult who received the AZD1222 COVID-19 vaccine.

This chain joins TRBV6-5 and TRBJ1-2; D uncertain. From germline, CDR1 is MNHEY and CDR2 SVGAGI. The V end was cut by 2 bases, the J end by 0 bases, with 13 bases between. The CDR3 has 16 residues. CDR3 protein: CASSYGHPLANYGYTF. The CDR3 DNA is TGTGCCAGCAGTTACGGCCACCCCCTAGCTAACTATGGCTACACCTTC.

The chain uses TRBV11-2 and TRBJ1-3; no definite D call. The CDR3 covers 18 residues. V shed 5 bases and J shed 5 bases, with 25 bases lying between them. Germline CDR1 SGHAT, CDR2 FQNNGV. CDR3 region: CASSPPIGQSRGRNTIYF. Written as DNA, the CDR3 is TGTGCCAGCAGCCCCCCTATCGGGCAGTCTCGTGGAAGAAACACCATATATTTT.

The chain links TRBV29-1 to TRBJ1-2, with 7 positions matching TRBD1. CDR1 SQVTM and CDR2 ANQGSEA come from the germline V gene. The CDR3 loop spans 12 amino acids. V gave up 6 bases and J gave up 7 bases; unmatched junction bases: 8. CDR3 coding DNA: TGCAGCGTGGGGAGACAGGGCTTTGGCTACACCTTC. Protein product: CSVGRQGFGYTF.

This clone was seen once. This rearrangement joins TRBV3-1 (or the pseudogene TRBV3-2) to TRBJ2-5; TRBD2 matches 9 bases. With 4 bases clipped from V and 2 bases from J, the junction kept 5 bases outside the gene matches. This CDR3 is built from 15 residues. In germline, CDR1 is LGHDT, CDR2 YNNKEL (reference sequence). The CDR3 DNA reads as TGTGCCAGCAGCCTGGGACTAGCAAAACAAGAGACCCAGTACTTC. This translates into CASSLGLAKQETQYF.

This rearrangement joins TRBV25-1 to TRBJ1-4, with D maybe TRBD1 (6 bases). Trimming removed 3 bases at V and 2 bases at J, with 7 bases between. The germline CDR1 and CDR2 sequences are MGHDK and SYGVNS. The CDR3 runs to 14 residues. Here the CDR3 DNA reads TGTGCCAGCAGTGACAGGGGTACTAATGAAAAACTGTTTTTT. This translates into CASSDRGTNEKLFF. Full variable domain (rest looked up from reference TRBV25-1 and TRBJ1-4): EADIYQTPRYLVIGTGKKITLECSQTMGHDKMYWYQQDPGMELHLIHYSYGVNSTEKGDLSSESTVSRIRTEHFPLTLESARPSHTSQYLCASSDRGTNEKLFFGSGTQLSVL.

J is TRBJ2-5 and V is TRBV19; 9 bases agree with TRBD2. The germline V gene encodes CDR1 LNHDA and CDR2 SQIVND (reference sequence). Trimming took 1 base from V and 4 from J; bases not matched to a gene: 4. CDR3 length equals 15 residues. The DNA for the CDR3 is TGTGCCAGTAGTATAGTCTCGACTAGCGGAGAGACCCAGTACTTC. It specifies CASSIVSTSGETQYF.

The V and J genes are TRBV5-1 and TRBJ2-2; D is ambiguous. The V gene's germline CDR1 is SGHRS and CDR2 YFSETQ. There are 12 residues in the CDR3. The V end was cut by 5 bases, the J end by 2 bases, with 4 bases between. Here the CDR3 DNA reads TGCGCCAGCAGACCCAACACCGGGGAGCTGTTTTTT. Amino acids: CASRPNTGELFF.